The source of this TCR beta chain is a study of blood T cell repertoires in COVID-19. Libraries were prepared by immunoSEQ multiplex PCR; TCRdb keeps only in-frame clonotypes and omits some of them. Of 130,000 to 150,000 clones in the sample, roughly four fifths were seen once. This CDR3 contains 14 residues. V was pared by 4 bases and J by 6 bases, with 7 bases of the junction left unmatched. CDR1 SGHAT and CDR2 FQNNGV come from the germline V gene. Sequenced sample: peripheral blood. This TCR came from a woman at least 80 years old with acute or convalescent COVID-19. The V and J genes are TRBV11-2 and TRBJ1-2; 8 nucleotides agree with TRBD1. Here the CDR3 DNA reads TGTGCCAGCAGCTCGTACAGGGGGATAAATGGCTACACCTTC. It specifies CASSSYRGINGYTF.